What follows are 27 T cell receptor beta chains derived from one specimen sequenced in a study of T cell repertoires in cytomegalovirus infection. Using its own MiXCR run on the reads, TCRdb lists one record per CDR3 protein. The table lists 900,000 to 950,000 distinct CDR3 sequences, around 30% of them singletons. What these receptors recognize is not known. The source was cultured CD8+ T cells from PBMCs, collected from culture after CMV antigen stimulation. The receptors were sampled from a human donor in good health (CMV status not recorded). Some clones in this sample may be carry-over from other donors' samples.

Concerning this clonotype itself: A clone one base away is much larger, so this may be a read error. The V and J genes are TRBV12-3 or TRBV12-4 and TRBJ2-3; perhaps TRBD2 as D (6 bases). CDR3 size: 15 residues. The CDR3 sequence: CANSFGGAGTDTQYF. The CDR3, as DNA: TGTGCCAACAGTTTTGGAGGGGCGGGCACAGATACGCAGTATTTT.

The chain's CDR3 is CASSYSGGQGGFSAGELFF. As DNA, the CDR3 is TGTGCCAGCAGTTACTCGGGGGGGCAAGGGGGATTCAGCGCCGGGGAGCTGTTTTTT. V is TRBV6-6 and J is TRBJ2-2; D perhaps matches TRBD2 (7 bases). Germline V gene sequence: CDR1 MNHNY, CDR2 SVGAGI (reference sequence). The length of the CDR3 is 19 residues. V lost 0 bases and J 6 bases, leaving 23 bases between the germline ends.

This clonotype was seen ten or more times. V is TRBV7-6 and J is TRBJ2-7; D is unresolved. Per the germline V gene, CDR1 is SGHVS and CDR2 is FNYEAQ. Trimming removed 6 bases from V and 0 bases from J, with 12 bases in between. This CDR3 is built from 14 residues. Written as DNA, the CDR3 is TGTGCCAGCAGTAGGGTGGGAAGCTCCTACGAGCAGTACTTC. This encodes CASSRVGSSYEQYF.

This clonotype was seen a handful of times. The rearrangement uses TRBV7-8 and TRBJ2-5; D gene uncertain. With 5 bases removed from V and 1 base from J, the gap between germline ends came to 17 bases. The CDR3 extends over 16 amino acids. Per the germline V gene, CDR1 is SGHVS and CDR2 is FQNEAQ. The CDR3 bases are TGTGCCAGCAGCCTACACCCTCCGGCCTTCCAAGAGACCCAGTACTTC. Encoded protein: CASSLHPPAFQETQYF. The whole variable domain, remainder taken from reference TRBV7-8 and TRBJ2-5, is GAGVSQSPRYKVAKRGQDVALRCDPISGHVSLFWYQQALGQGPEFLTYFQNEAQLDKSGLPSDRFFAERPEGSVSTLKIQRTQQEDSAVYLCASSLHPPAFQETQYFGPGTRLLVL.

J is TRBJ1-5 and V is TRBV4-3, with D possibly being TRBD1 (5 bases). This CDR3 is built from 15 residues. The V gene lost 5 bases and the J gene lost 0 bases, with 11 bases spanning the gap. In germline, CDR1 is LGHNA, CDR2 YSLEER. CDR3 bases: TGCGCCAGCAGCGAGACAGTCCATAGCAATCAGCCCCAGCATTTT. It yields the protein CASSETVHSNQPQHF.

The chain has TRBV6-2 or TRBV6-3 and TRBJ2-7; no clear D gene. V was clipped by 0 bases and J by 6 bases, with 6 bases between them. Germline V gives CDR1 MNHEY, CDR2 SVGEGT. The CDR3 consists of 12 residues. This CDR3 reads CASSYSTFEQYV. DNA for the CDR3: TGTGCCAGCAGTTACTCGACTTTCGAGCAGTACGTC.

The chain joins TRBV19 to TRBJ2-6, with D perhaps matching TRBD1 (6 bases). Germline CDR1 reads LNHDA; CDR2 reads SQIVND (reference sequence). The V end was cut by 7 bases, the J end by 0 bases, with 10 bases between. The CDR3 totals 15 residues. The CDR3 DNA sequence: TGTGCCAGTATCGACAGGTTCTCTGGGGCCAACGTCCTGACTTTC. It codes for CASIDRFSGANVLTF.

Note on this clonotype: Relative to the germline gene, one junction end is altered; a read error may explain this. V and J are TRBV7-3 and TRBJ1-6; 7 bases are a match to TRBD1. Germline assignment: CDR1 SGHTA and CDR2 FQGTGA. This CDR3 has 14 amino acids. This CDR3 reads CACSFEGGQEPLHF. The CDR3 nucleotides are TGTGCCTGCAGCTTCGAAGGGGGCCAGGAACCCCTCCACTTT.

This clonotype was counted only a few times. This sequence joins TRBV11-2 and TRBJ2-5; D may be TRBD1 or TRBD2 (5 bases each). Trimming took 5 bases from V and 2 from J, leaving 15 bases between them. The length of the CDR3 is 15 residues. The V gene's germline CDR1 is SGHAT and CDR2 FQNNGV. This chain's CDR3 is CASSPGTALQETQYF. The DNA of the CDR3 is TGTGCCAGCAGCCCAGGGACGGCACTTCAAGAGACCCAGTACTTC. The whole variable domain, filled in from reference TRBV11-2 and TRBJ2-5, reads EAGVAQSPRYKIIEKRQSVAFWCNPISGHATLYWYQQILGQGPKLLIQFQNNGVVDDSQLPKDRFSAERLKGVDSTLKIQPAKLEDSAVYLCASSPGTALQETQYFGPGTRLLVL.

V and J are TRBV20-1 and TRBJ1-4; D may be TRBD1 (6 bases). V was cut by 0 bases and J by 17 bases, with 22 bases left in between. Germline CDR1 DFQATT, CDR2 SNEGSKA (reference sequence). CDR3 length: 14 amino acids. CDR3 DNA sequence: TGCAGTGCTAGAGATGGAGGGACACCACGGCCTAATTTTTTT. Translating it yields CSARDGGTPRPNFF.

The V call is TRBV20-1, the J call TRBJ2-4; TRBD2 matches at 11 bases. Germline assignment: CDR1 DFQATT and CDR2 SNEGSKA (reference sequence). V shed 1 base, J shed 0 bases, and the junction held 5 bases outside the gene matches. This CDR3 comprises 17 residues. CDR3 amino acids: CSARGLAGGLAKNIQYF. CDR3 in DNA: TGCAGTGCTAGAGGTCTAGCGGGGGGACTAGCCAAAAACATTCAGTACTTC.

In its sample, this clonotype was seen many times. The genes are TRBV12-3 or TRBV12-4 and TRBJ1-2; 8 bases map to TRBD1. V shed 6 bases and J 3 bases; nucleotides not matched to a gene: 6. The CDR3 is 14 amino acids. The chain's CDR3 is CASSRGTGHYGYTF. The CDR3 DNA follows: TGTGCCAGCAGCCGCGGGACAGGACACTATGGCTACACCTTC.

At least ten counts were recorded for this clonotype. CDR3 residues: CASSLRTGVTEAFF. Written as DNA, the CDR3 is TGTGCCAGCAGTCTGCGGACAGGGGTGACTGAAGCTTTCTTT. The gene calls are TRBV6-1 and TRBJ1-1, with 9 bases that match TRBD1. Per germline, CDR1 MNHNS and CDR2 SASEGT. J gave up 5 bases and V 5 bases, and 6 bases lay outside the gene matches. The CDR3 is 14 amino acids.

This clonotype was seen only a few times. The V call is TRBV6-2 or TRBV6-3, the J call TRBJ2-1, with TRBD2 matching 9 bases. V was pared by 0 bases and J by 10 bases, with 7 bases of the junction left unmatched. CDR1 MNHEY and CDR2 SVGEGT come from the germline V gene. The CDR3 is 15 residues long. CDR3 DNA: TGTGCCAGCAGTTACTCCCTAGGACTAGCGAGAGAGCAGTTCTTC. Its translation is CASSYSLGLAREQFF.

The chain combines TRBV6-1 with TRBJ2-1; 10 bases line up with TRBD2. With 5 bases clipped from V and 8 bases from J, the junction kept 9 bases outside the gene matches. This CDR3 is built from 15 residues. Germline V CDR1 and CDR2: MNHNS, SASEGT. The CDR3 DNA reads as TGTGCCAGCAGTTATCAGCGGGGGGGCCTGGATGAGCAGTTCTTC. Translating it yields CASSYQRGGLDEQFF.

This rearrangement joins TRBV27 to TRBJ2-7; D possibly matches TRBD1 or TRBD2 (7 bases each). V was trimmed by 0 bases and J by 6 bases, leaving 15 bases between them. Per the germline V gene, CDR1 is MNHEY and CDR2 is SMNVEV (reference sequence). This CDR3 has 15 residues. The CDR3 nucleotides read TGTGCCAGCAGTTTATCCCCGACAGGGAGGGGCGAGCAGTACGTC. This codes for CASSLSPTGRGEQYV.

The rearrangement uses TRBV12-3 or TRBV12-4 and TRBJ2-7; 7 nucleotides agree with TRBD2. After removal of 2 bases from V and 2 bases from J, the junction contained 3 bases not matched to a gene. CDR3 length: 14 residues. DNA of the CDR3: TGTGCCAGCAGTTTATTCGCGGGGGCCTACGAGCAGTACGTC. Protein product: CASSLFAGAYEQYV.

The sample holds a few counts of this clonotype. The chain has TRBV4-1 and TRBJ2-1, with D tentatively TRBD2 (5 bases). The CDR3 spans 16 residues. From germline, CDR1 is MGHRA and CDR2 YSYEKL. Trimming removed 0 bases from V and 4 bases from J, with 13 bases in between. CDR3 sequence reads: CASSQDRGPAYNEQFF. Here the CDR3 DNA reads TGCGCCAGCAGCCAAGACCGAGGGCCCGCATACAATGAGCAGTTCTTC.

The chain uses TRBV6-1 and TRBJ1-1; 10 bases fit TRBD1. Per germline, CDR1 MNHNS and CDR2 SASEGT. V lost 6 bases and J lost 1; bases outside the gene matches: 5. The CDR3 spans 15 residues. The CDR3 is CASRHGQGGNTEAFF. For the CDR3, the DNA is TGTGCCAGCAGGCACGGACAGGGGGGGAACACTGAAGCTTTCTTT.

This chain links TRBV7-6 with TRBJ1-6; 8 nucleotides agree with TRBD1. V lost 5 bases to trimming and J lost 7 bases; unmatched junction nucleotides: 7. The CDR3 has 15 residues. CDR1 is SGHVS and CDR2 is FNYEAQ in the germline V gene. The DNA for the CDR3 is TGTGCCAGCAGCGGACAGGGTTGGGAGAATTCACCCCTCCACTTT. Translated, it gives CASSGQGWENSPLHF.

The chain employs TRBV6-6 and TRBJ2-7; D is ambiguous. Trimming took off 4 bases at V and 5 bases at J, with 12 bases between the two ends. CDR1 is MNHNY, CDR2 SVGAGI, per germline (reference sequence). This CDR3 comprises 13 residues. CDR3 DNA: TGTGCCAGCAGTTCACTCTTTCGGGACGAGCAGTACTTC. It codes for CASSSLFRDEQYF.

This clonotype has just a few counts. V is TRBV6-1 and J is TRBJ2-1; D perhaps matches TRBD2 (7 bases). V was trimmed by 5 bases and J by 7 bases, leaving 18 bases between them. The length of the CDR3 is 15 residues. Germline V gives CDR1 MNHNS, CDR2 SASEGT. Here the CDR3 DNA reads TGTGCCAGCAGTCTCTTGGGGGGGGGCCCGAATGAGCAGTTCTTC. Translation: CASSLLGGGPNEQFF.

The chain couples TRBV2 to TRBJ2-7, with D unresolved. V shed 6 bases and J shed 2 bases, with 17 bases lying between them. The length of the CDR3 is 15 residues. Germline V gene data show CDR1 as SNHLY and CDR2 as FYNNEI. The CDR3 DNA is TGTGCCAGCAGCGAACCAGTCAGATTGGCCTACGAGCAGTACGTC. Protein: CASSEPVRLAYEQYV.

The rearrangement joins TRBV6-6 to TRBJ2-7; D is unclear. The CDR3 covers 13 residues. Germline V CDR1 and CDR2: MNHNY, SVGAGI (reference sequence). The V gene lost 5 bases and the J gene lost 4 bases, with 12 bases spanning the gap. The CDR3 sequence: CASSAKSGYEQYF. DNA of the CDR3: TGTGCCAGCAGTGCCAAGTCAGGTTACGAGCAGTACTTC.

A few counts support this clonotype. The genes are TRBV28 and TRBJ2-6; D ambiguous. The CDR3 totals 16 residues. V gave up 5 bases and J gave up 0 bases, with 11 bases separating them. Germline CDR1 and CDR2: MDHEN and SYDVKM. CDR3 region: CASSPRWSSGANVLTF. For the CDR3, the DNA is TGTGCCAGCAGTCCTCGTTGGAGCTCTGGGGCCAACGTCCTGACTTTC.

This sequence joins TRBV27 and TRBJ2-7; 9 bases are shared with TRBD1. CDR1 and CDR2 (germline): MNHEY, SMNVEV (reference sequence). The CDR3 runs to 15 residues. V was clipped by 2 bases and J by 3 bases; unmatched bases: 5. CDR3 amino acids: CASSLRETGGYEQYF. DNA for the CDR3: TGTGCCAGCAGTTTAAGGGAGACAGGGGGCTACGAGCAGTACTTC.

This clonotype has more than one count but fewer than ten. V and J are TRBV6-6 and TRBJ2-1, with D maybe TRBD2 (5 bases). Between the trimmed V and J ends, which lost 2 bases and 7 bases, there was a span of 15 bases. From germline, CDR1 is MNHNY and CDR2 SVGAGI (reference sequence). The CDR3 extends over 15 amino acids. CDR3 in DNA: TGTGCCAGCAGTTACCCCAGCGGACCGCGGAATGAGCAGTTCTTC. Translation gives CASSYPSGPRNEQFF.